Listed here are 15 T cell receptor beta chains from one sample, sequenced in a study of T-cell reconstitution after alpha-beta-depleted transplantation in children. During its preparation, the TCRbeta library received unique molecular identifiers. Each CDR3 protein is one row after TCRdb ran MiXCR on the PCR reads. The sample carries some 600,000 distinct CDR3 sequences, approximately 12% recorded once. This specimen consisted of PBMCs, mostly from graft donor cells, obtained 360 days after TCRalphabeta/CD19-depleted stem cell transplant. Receptors were obtained from a male patient aged 10 to 17 who had a stem cell transplant for acute myeloid leukemia, so the T cells may come from the graft donor.

The chain links TRBV10-3 to TRBJ2-3, with 10 bases aligning to TRBD2. The length of the CDR3 is 23 residues. CDR1 ENHRY and CDR2 SYGVKD come from the germline V gene. Trimming took 4 bases from V and 1 from J; bases not matched to a gene: 26. Written as DNA, the CDR3 is TGTGCCATCAGTGGAACTACCAACACCGGGACGGAAACCGGGACTAGCGGCACAGATACGCAGTATTTT. Its protein product is CAISGTTNTGTETGTSGTDTQYF.

The chain employs TRBV7-6 and TRBJ1-4, with D possibly matching TRBD1 (5 bases). Trimming cost V 5 bases and J 5 bases, with 15 bases left between them. The CDR3 totals 15 residues. CDR1 SGHVS and CDR2 FNYEAQ come from the germline V gene. The CDR3 DNA is TGTGCCAGCAGCCCCCACAGGTGGGGGAATGAAAAACTGTTTTTT. Its protein product is CASSPHRWGNEKLFF.

This clonotype was recorded many times. J is TRBJ2-7 and V is TRBV20-1; no firm D call. V lost 2 bases and J lost 6, with 17 bases in between. CDR1 is DFQATT and CDR2 is SNEGSKA in the germline V gene (reference sequence). This CDR3 region has 14 residues. The CDR3: CSARFYSAPGEQYF. CDR3 DNA sequence: TGCAGTGCTAGATTTTACAGTGCCCCTGGCGAGCAGTACTTC.

This clonotype was observed many times. V usage is TRBV27 and J usage is TRBJ2-1, with 13 bases fitting TRBD2. Looked up from germline, CDR1 is MNHEY and CDR2 is SMNVEV (reference sequence). CDR3 size: 16 residues. V lost 5 bases and J lost 10; bases outside the gene matches: 11. DNA for the CDR3: TGTGCCAGCAGTCACCCCCCGGGACTAGCGGGACCGGAGCAGTTCTTC. Translated, it gives CASSHPPGLAGPEQFF.

This clonotype occurred a few times. The chain combines TRBV28 with TRBJ2-5, with TRBD1 matching over 7 bases. The CDR3 loop spans 14 amino acids. Germline assignment: CDR1 MDHEN and CDR2 SYDVKM. The ends lost 6 bases at V and 0 bases at J; junction bases unmatched: 4. CDR3 in amino acids: CASSPTGDQETQYF. Here the CDR3 DNA reads TGTGCCAGCAGCCCCACAGGGGACCAAGAGACCCAGTACTTC.

DNA of the CDR3: TGTGCCAGCAGTTCACTTCGGACTAGCCATGAGCAGTTCTTC. This encodes CASSSLRTSHEQFF. This chain connects TRBV12-3 or TRBV12-4 to TRBJ2-1, with TRBD2 matching 8 bases. The CDR3 totals 14 residues. Trimming took 4 bases from V and 8 from J; bases not matched to a gene: 7.

The rearrangement uses TRBV24-1 and TRBJ2-7, with 8 bases fitting TRBD2. CDR1 is KGHDR and CDR2 is SFDVKD in the germline V gene. The CDR3 is 17 amino acids. The ends lost 4 bases at V and 0 bases at J; junction bases unmatched: 10. CDR3 DNA: TGTGCCACCAGTGAAAGCAAATTAGCGGGAAGCTCCTACGAGCAGTACTTC. Translation gives CATSESKLAGSSYEQYF.

The chain joins TRBV18 to TRBJ2-2, with TRBD1 identical over 9 bases. The CDR3 is made up of 15 amino acids. V shed 3 bases and J 6 bases; nucleotides not matched to a gene: 5. Germline lookup yields CDR1 KGHSH and CDR2 LQKENI. The CDR3 loop reads CASSPTGQGSGELFF. CDR3 DNA sequence: TGTGCCAGCTCACCGACGGGACAGGGCTCCGGGGAGCTGTTTTTT.

The gene calls are TRBV30 and TRBJ2-5; 8 positions match TRBD2. Unmatched junction bases numbered 6, after V lost 0 bases and J lost 0 bases. Per the germline V gene, CDR1 is GTSNPN and CDR2 is SVGIG (reference sequence). This CDR3 comprises 16 residues. In DNA form, the CDR3 reads TGTGCCTGGAGTGTAGGAATAGCGGGGTACCAAGAGACCCAGTACTTC. Translated, it gives CAWSVGIAGYQETQYF.

This clonotype was seen more than once but under ten times. The V call is TRBV7-6, the J call TRBJ2-1, with TRBD2 matching over 9 bases. The CDR3 contains 15 residues. The germline CDR1 and CDR2 sequences are SGHVS and FNYEAQ. Trimming took 6 bases from V and 6 from J; bases not matched to a gene: 9. The CDR3 is CASRDSRGRGNEQFF. CDR3 nucleotide sequence: TGTGCCAGCAGGGACTCTCGCGGGAGGGGCAATGAGCAGTTCTTC. Using reference TRBV7-6 and TRBJ2-1 for the parts outside the CDR3, the full variable domain is GAGVSQSPRYKVTKRGQDVALRCDPISGHVSLYWYRQALGQGPEFLTYFNYEAQQDKSGLPNDRFSAERPEGSISTLTIQRTEQRDSAMYRCASRDSRGRGNEQFFGPGTRLTVL.

The chain uses TRBV7-8 and TRBJ2-7; the D gene is possibly TRBD1 (5 bases). The V gene lost 1 base and the J gene lost 3 bases, with 13 bases spanning the gap. This CDR3 is 15 amino acids long. Germline loops: CDR1 SGHVS, CDR2 FQNEAQ. CDR3 coding DNA: TGTGCCAGCAGCTTAGGCGGCAGGGTAGTCTACGAGCAGTACTTC. The encoded protein is CASSLGGRVVYEQYF.

This clonotype appeared many times. The rearrangement uses TRBV3-1 and TRBJ2-7; 7 bases align to TRBD2. The CDR3 is made up of 14 amino acids. V dropped 7 bases and J dropped 6; count of bases not matched to a gene: 12. The V gene's germline CDR1 is LGHDT and CDR2 YNNKEL (reference sequence). Here the CDR3 reads CASTFHAGEGEQYF. The CDR3 nucleotides read TGTGCCAGCACCTTCCATGCGGGAGAAGGCGAGCAGTACTTC.

This sequence joins TRBV24-1 and TRBJ1-1; D gene ambiguous. Trimming shortened V by 5 bases and J by 7 bases, and 10 bases separated the two germline ends. CDR1 is KGHDR and CDR2 is SFDVKD in the germline V gene. CDR3 size: 12 residues. The CDR3: CATSVSGFEAFF. CDR3 coding DNA: TGTGCCACCAGTGTCTCCGGGTTTGAAGCTTTCTTT.

This clonotype was picked up a small number of times. The genes are TRBV6-2 or TRBV6-3 and TRBJ2-2; D is perhaps TRBD2 (5 bases). Trimming cost V 0 bases and J 3 bases, with 11 bases left between them. This CDR3 comprises 16 residues. Looked up from germline, CDR1 is MNHEY and CDR2 is SVGEGT. CDR3 residues: CASSYSLAIYTGELFF. Here the CDR3 DNA reads TGTGCCAGCAGTTACTCGCTAGCCATTTACACCGGGGAGCTGTTTTTT.

The chain combines TRBV7-2 with TRBJ2-7; 10 bases align to TRBD2. CDR1 SGHTA and CDR2 FQGNSA come from the germline V gene. The CDR3 length is 15 residues. V lost 1 base and J lost 1; bases outside the gene matches: 1. CDR3 amino acids: CASSLGGLASYEQYF. CDR3 DNA sequence: TGTGCCAGCAGCTTAGGGGGACTAGCGTCCTACGAGCAGTACTTC.